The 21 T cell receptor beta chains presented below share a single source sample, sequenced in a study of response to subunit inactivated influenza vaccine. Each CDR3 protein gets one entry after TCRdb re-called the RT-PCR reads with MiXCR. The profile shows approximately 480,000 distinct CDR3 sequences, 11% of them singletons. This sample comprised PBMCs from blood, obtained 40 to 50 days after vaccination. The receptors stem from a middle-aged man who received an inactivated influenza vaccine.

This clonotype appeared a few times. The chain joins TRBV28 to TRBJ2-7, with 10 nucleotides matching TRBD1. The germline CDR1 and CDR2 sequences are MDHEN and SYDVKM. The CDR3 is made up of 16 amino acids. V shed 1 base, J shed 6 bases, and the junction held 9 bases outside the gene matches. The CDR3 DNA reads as TGTGCCAGCAGTTTATCCCCAGGGACAGGGGCACTCGAGCAGTACTTC. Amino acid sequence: CASSLSPGTGALEQYF.

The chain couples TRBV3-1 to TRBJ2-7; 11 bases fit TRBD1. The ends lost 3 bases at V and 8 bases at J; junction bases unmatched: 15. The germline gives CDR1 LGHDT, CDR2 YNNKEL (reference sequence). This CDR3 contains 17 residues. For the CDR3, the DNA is TGTGCCAGCAGCCACTCCTCCTCCGGGACAGGGGGATCCCAGCAGTACTTC. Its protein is CASSHSSSGTGGSQQYF.

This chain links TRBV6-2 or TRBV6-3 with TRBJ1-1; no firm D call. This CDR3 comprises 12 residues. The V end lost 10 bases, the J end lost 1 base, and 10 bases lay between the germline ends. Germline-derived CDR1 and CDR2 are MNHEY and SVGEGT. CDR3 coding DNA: TGTGCCACCAGATTGGGGAACACTGAAGCTTTCTTT. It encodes CATRLGNTEAFF.

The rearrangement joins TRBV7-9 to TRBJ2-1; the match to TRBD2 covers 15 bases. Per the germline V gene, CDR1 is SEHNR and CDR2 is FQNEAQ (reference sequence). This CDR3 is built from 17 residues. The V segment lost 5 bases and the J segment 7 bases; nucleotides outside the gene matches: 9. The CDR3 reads CASSLSPGLAGGNEQFF. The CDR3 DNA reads TGTGCCAGCAGCCTATCCCCGGGACTAGCGGGAGGAAATGAGCAGTTCTTC.

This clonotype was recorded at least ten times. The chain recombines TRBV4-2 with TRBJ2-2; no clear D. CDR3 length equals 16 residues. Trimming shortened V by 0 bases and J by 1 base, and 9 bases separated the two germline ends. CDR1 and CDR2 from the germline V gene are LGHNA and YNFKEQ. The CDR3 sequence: CASSQDSSWNTGELFF. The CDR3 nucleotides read TGTGCCAGCAGCCAAGATTCATCATGGAACACCGGGGAGCTGTTTTTT.

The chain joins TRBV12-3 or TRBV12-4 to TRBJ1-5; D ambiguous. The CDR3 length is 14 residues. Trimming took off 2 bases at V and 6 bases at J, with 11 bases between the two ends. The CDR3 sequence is CASSLSQVGQPQHF. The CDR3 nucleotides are TGTGCCAGCAGTTTAAGTCAGGTGGGTCAGCCCCAGCATTTT.

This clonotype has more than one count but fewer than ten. The CDR3 DNA follows: TGTGCCAGCCGAAGACTAGCGACTTACAATGAGCAGTTCTTC. Translation: CASRRLATYNEQFF. The gene calls are TRBV27 and TRBJ2-1; 8 bases align to TRBD2. The CDR3 spans 14 residues. Germline V gives CDR1 MNHEY, CDR2 SMNVEV (reference sequence). V was pared by 8 bases and J by 4 bases, with 7 bases of the junction left unmatched.

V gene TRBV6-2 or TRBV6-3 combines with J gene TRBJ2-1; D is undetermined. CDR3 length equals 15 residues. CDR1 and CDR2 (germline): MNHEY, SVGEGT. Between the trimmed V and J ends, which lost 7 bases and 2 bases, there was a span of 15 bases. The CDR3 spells CASKFYSGPYNEQFF. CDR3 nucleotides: TGTGCCAGCAAGTTCTACAGTGGGCCCTACAATGAGCAGTTCTTC.

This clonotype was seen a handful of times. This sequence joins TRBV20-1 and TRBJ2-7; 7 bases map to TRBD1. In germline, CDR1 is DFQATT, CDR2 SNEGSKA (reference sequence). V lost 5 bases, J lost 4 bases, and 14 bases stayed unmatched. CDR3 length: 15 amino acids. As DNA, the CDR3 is TGCAGTGCTGAAAACCAGAGGGACAGCTTTTACGAGCAGTACTTC. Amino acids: CSAENQRDSFYEQYF.

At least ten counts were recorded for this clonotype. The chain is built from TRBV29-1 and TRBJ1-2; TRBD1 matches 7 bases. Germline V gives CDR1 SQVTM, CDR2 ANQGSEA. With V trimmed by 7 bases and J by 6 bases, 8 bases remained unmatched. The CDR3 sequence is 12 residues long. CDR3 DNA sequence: TGCAGCGGGCTGACAGGGAGCCATGGCTACACCTTC. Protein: CSGLTGSHGYTF.

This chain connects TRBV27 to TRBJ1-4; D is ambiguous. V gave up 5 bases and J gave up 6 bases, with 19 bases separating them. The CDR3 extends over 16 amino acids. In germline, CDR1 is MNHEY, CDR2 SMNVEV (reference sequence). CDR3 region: CASSTALGIGHEKLFF. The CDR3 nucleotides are TGTGCCAGCAGTACCGCACTGGGGATAGGGCATGAAAAACTGTTTTTT.

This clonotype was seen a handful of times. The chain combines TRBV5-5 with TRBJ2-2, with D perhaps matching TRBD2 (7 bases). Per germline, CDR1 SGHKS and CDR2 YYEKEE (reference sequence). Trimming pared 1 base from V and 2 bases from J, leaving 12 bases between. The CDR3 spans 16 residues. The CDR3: CASSLYGGLNTGELFF. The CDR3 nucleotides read TGTGCCAGCAGCTTGTACGGGGGGCTTAACACCGGGGAGCTGTTTTTT. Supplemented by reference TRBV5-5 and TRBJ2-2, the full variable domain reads DAGVTQSPTHLIKTRGQQVTLRCSPISGHKSVSWYQQVLGQGPQFIFQYYEKEERGRGNFPDRFSARQFPNYSSELNVNALLLGDSALYLCASSLYGGLNTGELFFGEGSRLTVL.

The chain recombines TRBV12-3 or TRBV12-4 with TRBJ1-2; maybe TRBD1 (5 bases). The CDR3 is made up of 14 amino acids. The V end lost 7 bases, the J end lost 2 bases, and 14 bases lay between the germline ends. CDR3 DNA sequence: TGTGCCAGCACCTTAGGAGGACACAACTATGGCTACACCTTC. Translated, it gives CASTLGGHNYGYTF.

This CDR3 reads CASSQPGNHEQFF. The CDR3 DNA reads TGTGCCAGCAGCCAACCAGGGAACCATGAGCAGTTCTTC. The V gene is TRBV7-9, the J gene TRBJ2-1; possibly TRBD1 for D (5 bases). The CDR3 is 13 amino acids. The V and J ends lost 5 bases and 8 bases respectively, with 13 bases between them. The V gene's germline CDR1 is SEHNR and CDR2 FQNEAQ (reference sequence).

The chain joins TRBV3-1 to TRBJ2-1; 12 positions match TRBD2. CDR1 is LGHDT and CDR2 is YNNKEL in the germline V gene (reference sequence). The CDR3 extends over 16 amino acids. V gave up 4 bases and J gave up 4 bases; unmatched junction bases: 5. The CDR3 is CASSPSLAGGYNEQFF. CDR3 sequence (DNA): TGTGCCAGCAGCCCCTCACTAGCGGGAGGTTACAATGAGCAGTTCTTC.

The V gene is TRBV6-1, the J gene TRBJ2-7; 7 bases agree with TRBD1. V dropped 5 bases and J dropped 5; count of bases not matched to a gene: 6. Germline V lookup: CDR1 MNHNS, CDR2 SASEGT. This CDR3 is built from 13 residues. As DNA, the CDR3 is TGTGCCAGCAGTCAGACAGGGTACAACGAGCAGTACTTC. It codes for CASSQTGYNEQYF.

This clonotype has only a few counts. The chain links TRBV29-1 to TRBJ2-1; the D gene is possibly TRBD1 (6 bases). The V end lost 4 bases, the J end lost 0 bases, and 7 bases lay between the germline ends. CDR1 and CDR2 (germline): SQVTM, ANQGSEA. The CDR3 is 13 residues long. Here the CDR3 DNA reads TGCAGCGTTGGGGGGCGCTCCTACAATGAGCAGTTCTTC. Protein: CSVGGRSYNEQFF.

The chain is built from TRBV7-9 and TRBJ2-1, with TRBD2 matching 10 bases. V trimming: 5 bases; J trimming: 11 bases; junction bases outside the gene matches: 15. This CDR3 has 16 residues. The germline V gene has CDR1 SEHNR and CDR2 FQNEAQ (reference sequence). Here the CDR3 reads CASSVTSGNPPGKQFF. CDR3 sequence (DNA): TGTGCCAGCAGCGTTACTAGCGGGAACCCTCCGGGAAAGCAGTTCTTC. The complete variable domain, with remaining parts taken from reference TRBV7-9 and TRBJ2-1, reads DTGVSQNPRHKITKRGQNVTFRCDPISEHNRLYWYRQTLGQGPEFLTYFQNEAQLEKSRLLSDRFSAERPKGSFSTLEIQRTEQGDSAMYLCASSVTSGNPPGKQFFGPGTRLTVL.

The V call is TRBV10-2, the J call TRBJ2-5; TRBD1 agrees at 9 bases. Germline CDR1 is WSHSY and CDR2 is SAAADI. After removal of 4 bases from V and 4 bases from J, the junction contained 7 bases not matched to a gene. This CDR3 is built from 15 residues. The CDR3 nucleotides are TGCGCCAGCAGTGCCACCGGGACAGGGCTAGAGACCCAGTACTTC. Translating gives CASSATGTGLETQYF.

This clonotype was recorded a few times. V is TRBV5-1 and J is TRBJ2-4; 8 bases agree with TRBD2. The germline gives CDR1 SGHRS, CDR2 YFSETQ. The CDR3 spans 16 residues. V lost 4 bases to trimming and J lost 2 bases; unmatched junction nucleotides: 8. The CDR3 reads CASSPGGAETKNIQYF. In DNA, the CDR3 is TGCGCCAGCAGCCCCGGGGGGGCCGAAACCAAAAACATTCAGTACTTC.

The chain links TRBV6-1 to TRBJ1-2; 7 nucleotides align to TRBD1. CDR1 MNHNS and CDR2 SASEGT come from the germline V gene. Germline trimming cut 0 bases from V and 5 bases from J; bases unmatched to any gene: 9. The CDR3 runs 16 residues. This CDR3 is CASSEADQIQGYGYTF. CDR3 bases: TGTGCCAGCAGTGAAGCCGACCAGATACAGGGGTATGGCTACACCTTC.